This T cell receptor (beta chain) was captured in a study of T cell clonotyping in hematopoietic cell transplantation. Study-wide results and caveats: Without cell sorting, CD4 versus CD8 contributions remain unresolved. Broader posttransplant TCR repertoire diversity was predicted by graft donor and pretransplant recipient Inverse Simpson Index values.

V lost 0 bases to trimming and J lost 5 bases, with 16 bases between them. Germline V CDR1 and CDR2: LNHDA, SQIVND (reference sequence). There are 16 residues in the CDR3. TCRdb's copy holds only in-frame clones and misses some; the assay was immunoSEQ multiplex PCR. The table shows about 6,300 clones, with 86% occurring only once. In the case of this clone: Its antigen remains unidentified.

This TCR was recovered from a female patient aged 50 to 65 who had an allogeneic stem cell transplant from an unrelated donor, so the T cells may come from the graft donor. Some clones in this sample may be carry-over from other donors' samples. This sequence joins TRBV19 and TRBJ2-5; possible D gene TRBD2, 5 bases. The input for sequencing was peripheral blood mononuclear cells, taken 180 days after allogeneic stem cell transplant. This chain's CDR3 is CASSIDLGIGDETQYF. Written as DNA, the CDR3 is TGTGCCAGTAGTATAGATCTCGGGATCGGCGACGAGACCCAGTACTTC.